This T cell receptor (beta chain) was sequenced for a study of molecular identifiers for immune sequencing clone quantification. This clonotype was counted a few times. The CDR3 ends on some other residue instead of the conserved phenylalanine or tryptophan, so this is likely a read error. Based on a CD8+CD4-CCR7+CD45RA+ profile, naive CD8 T cells were sorted. A single record per CDR3 protein comes from TCRdb applying MiXCR to the PCR reads. The table lists under 600,000 distinct CDR3 sequences, 20% to 25% of them singletons. CDR3 size: 13 residues. The V gene's germline CDR1 is MGHRA and CDR2 YSYEKL. V lost 1 base and J lost 7, with 7 bases in between.

The V and J genes are TRBV4-1 and TRBJ2-2, with D hard to call. This clonotype originated in a human donor in good health. Some libraries in this study had Jurkat cell RNA spiked in. Sample: naive CD8+ T cells from blood, with Jurkat cell RNA spiked in. Specified subset: FACS-sorted CD8+CD4-CCR7+CD45RA+ naive T cells. The CDR3 protein is CASSQGTLGELFS. CDR3 DNA: TGCGCCAGCAGCCAAGGAACCCTCGGGGAGCTGTTTTCT.